This entry lists 23 T cell receptor beta chains sequenced from one sample in a study of radiation and T cells in renal cell carcinoma. Measured with immunoSEQ multiplex PCR; TCRdb has only the in-frame clones, and not every one. Among 100,000 to 150,000 clones listed, roughly 91% were seen once. Time point of the sample: blood 2 weeks post-SBRT. The treatment: 15 Gy SBRT to primary tumor, nephrectomy 4 weeks later. This specimen was blood, taken from a patient whose treatment included radiotherapy and nephrectomy. The receptors were gathered from a woman between 65 and 79 years old with renal cell carcinoma.

This clone has just a few counts. This CDR3 is CASSFTGTGDGYTF. CDR3 bases: TGCGCCAGCAGCTTTACCGGGACAGGGGATGGCTACACCTTC. The rearrangement joins TRBV5-1 to TRBJ1-2; 10 nucleotides match TRBD1. The CDR3 length is 14 residues. CDR1 and CDR2 from the germline V gene are SGHRS and YFSETQ. The V segment lost 2 bases and the J segment 6 bases; nucleotides outside the gene matches: 4.

This chain joins TRBV5-6 and TRBJ1-2; D may be TRBD1 (5 bases). Trimming took 5 bases from V and 3 from J, leaving 14 bases between them. The CDR3 is made up of 14 amino acids. From germline, CDR1 is SGHDT and CDR2 YYEEEE. Written as DNA, the CDR3 is TGTGCCAGCAGAAGGGACCCGAGGGACTATGGCTACACCTTC. Amino acids: CASRRDPRDYGYTF.

The chain employs TRBV9 and TRBJ1-1; D might be TRBD1 (5 bases). V was pared by 3 bases and J by 4 bases, with 16 bases between. The CDR3 contains 15 residues. Germline values: CDR1 SGDLS, CDR2 YYNGEE. The CDR3 region has the DNA TGTGCCAGCAGCGGCCGTGCAGGCGGGGCCACTGAAGCTTTCTTT. This codes for CASSGRAGGATEAFF.

The V gene is TRBV6-6, the J gene TRBJ1-1, with D unresolved. Germline V CDR1 and CDR2: MNHNY, SVGAGI (reference sequence). This CDR3 region has 13 residues. V gave up 7 bases and J gave up 3 bases, with 12 bases separating them. For the CDR3, the DNA is TGTGCCAGCACCTCAAAGGGAGACACTGAAGCTTTCTTT. Translating gives CASTSKGDTEAFF.

The chain links TRBV30 to TRBJ1-6; the D gene is possibly TRBD1 (6 bases). Germline values: CDR1 GTSNPN, CDR2 SVGIG (reference sequence). Trimming pared 4 bases from V and 10 bases from J, leaving 11 bases between. The length of the CDR3 is 12 residues. CDR3 amino acids: CAWKGVGSPLHF. The CDR3 bases are TGTGCCTGGAAGGGGGTGGGATCACCCCTCCACTTT.

V and J are TRBV5-1 and TRBJ1-5, with D unclear. Germline CDR1 reads SGHRS; CDR2 reads YFSETQ. The CDR3 is made up of 15 amino acids. Trimming pared 0 bases from V and 2 bases from J, leaving 9 bases between. For the CDR3, the DNA is TGCGCCAGCAGCTTGGGGGATCAGGGCAATCAGCCCCAGCATTTT. This gives the protein CASSLGDQGNQPQHF. The full variable domain, in which reference TRBV5-1 and TRBJ1-5 provide the parts outside the CDR3, is KAGVTQTPRYLIKTRGQQVTLSCSPISGHRSVSWYQQTPGQGLQFLFEYFSETQRNKGNFPGRFSGRQFSNSRSEMNVSTLELGDSALYLCASSLGDQGNQPQHFGDGTRLSIL.

The genes are TRBV5-4 and TRBJ2-1; 11 bases map to TRBD1. Per the germline V gene, CDR1 is SGHNT and CDR2 is YYREEE (reference sequence). The CDR3 is 16 amino acids. With V trimmed by 0 bases and J by 7 bases, 6 bases remained unmatched. The CDR3 nucleotides read TGTGCCAGCAGCTTGGGGACAGGGGGCGCGAGAAATGAGCAGTTCTTC. It specifies CASSLGTGGARNEQFF. Using reference TRBV5-4 and TRBJ2-1 for the parts outside the CDR3, the full variable domain is ETGVTQSPTHLIKTRGQQVTLRCSSQSGHNTVSWYQQALGQGPQFIFQYYREEENGRGNFPPRFSGLQFPNYSSELNVNALELDDSALYLCASSLGTGGARNEQFFGPGTRLTVL.

This chain uses TRBV27 with TRBJ2-7, with unresolved D. Germline loops: CDR1 MNHEY, CDR2 SMNVEV (reference sequence). V was shortened by 5 bases and J by 0 bases, with 8 bases between the two germline ends. CDR3 length: 13 amino acids. In DNA form, the CDR3 reads TGTGCCAGCAGTCTCCGGGTCTCCTACGAGCAGTACTTC. Translating it yields CASSLRVSYEQYF.

This clone was recorded only once. DNA for the CDR3: TGTGCCAGCATCGGGATGAGGGGAACTGAAGCTTTCTTT. Its translation: CASIGMRGTEAFF. The chain employs TRBV2 and TRBJ1-1, with D possibly matching TRBD1 (5 bases). Trimming removed 7 bases from V and 5 bases from J, with 14 bases in between. Germline assignment: CDR1 SNHLY and CDR2 FYNNEI. The CDR3 runs 13 residues. Together with reference TRBV2 and TRBJ1-1, the CDR3 gives the full variable domain: EPEVTQTPSHQVTQMGQEVILRCVPISNHLYFYWYRQILGQKVEFLVSFYNNEISEKSEIFDDQFSVERPDGSNFTLKIRSTKLEDSAMYFCASIGMRGTEAFFGQGTRLTVV.

The V and J genes are TRBV19 and TRBJ2-2; 7 positions match TRBD1. Germline lookup yields CDR1 LNHDA and CDR2 SQIVND (reference sequence). The V gene end was trimmed by 8 bases and the J gene end by 6 bases; junction bases not matched to a gene: 9. The CDR3 contains 14 residues. The CDR3 DNA reads TGTGCCAGTCAGACAGGGTGGGGCGCCGGGGAGCTGTTTTTT. It translates to CASQTGWGAGELFF.

The rearrangement links TRBV7-2 to TRBJ2-3; TRBD1 agrees at 9 bases. J was trimmed by 3 bases and V by 6 bases; bases with no gene match: 10. The V gene's germline CDR1 is SGHTA and CDR2 FQGNSA. The CDR3 runs to 16 residues. CDR3 nucleotides: TGTGCCAGCAGGGCGGGGGACAGGGAGTGGACAGATACGCAGTATTTT. Residues: CASRAGDREWTDTQYF. The full variable domain, in which reference TRBV7-2 and TRBJ2-3 provide the parts outside the CDR3, is GAGVSQSPSNKVTEKGKDVELRCDPISGHTALYWYRQSLGQGLEFLIYFQGNSAPDKSGLPSDRFSAERTGGSVSTLTIQRTQQEDSAVYLCASRAGDREWTDTQYFGPGTRLTVL.

This clone was picked up one time. The V call is TRBV29-1, the J call TRBJ1-2; possibly TRBD1 for D (6 bases). Germline V gene sequence: CDR1 SQVTM, CDR2 ANQGSEA. Trimming shortened V by 4 bases and J by 7 bases, and 13 bases separated the two germline ends. The CDR3 spans 12 residues. The CDR3 loop is CSVVGGAGGYTF. DNA for the CDR3: TGCAGCGTTGTGGGGGGCGCCGGTGGCTACACCTTC.

The rearrangement joins TRBV6-1 to TRBJ2-7, with TRBD1 identical over 7 bases. The CDR3 is 18 amino acids. V shed 0 bases, J shed 0 bases, and the junction held 11 bases outside the gene matches. Germline V CDR1 and CDR2: MNHNS, SASEGT. CDR3 sequence: CASSEATPDRAISYEQYF. The CDR3 DNA sequence: TGTGCCAGCAGTGAAGCAACTCCAGACAGGGCGATCTCCTACGAGCAGTACTTC.

The CDR3 DNA sequence: TGTGCCAGCAGTATCAGCGGGGGGTACCAAGAGACCCAGTACTTC. This sequence encodes CASSISGGYQETQYF. The rearrangement links TRBV6-5 to TRBJ2-5; 9 bases match TRBD2. Trimming at V came to 5 bases and at J to 0 bases, leaving 4 bases not matched to a gene. Germline CDR1 reads MNHEY; CDR2 reads SVGAGI. The CDR3 runs 15 residues.

This chain connects TRBV28 to TRBJ2-7; possibly TRBD1 for D (5 bases). The CDR3 runs to 15 residues. In germline, CDR1 is MDHEN, CDR2 SYDVKM. V was cut by 5 bases and J by 6 bases, with 20 bases left in between. CDR3 residues: CASSSPGQGRLEQYF. The CDR3 DNA reads TGTGCCAGCAGTAGCCCAGGGCAGGGTCGGCTCGAGCAGTACTTC.

The chain uses TRBV5-1 and TRBJ1-3; no firm D call. V shed 1 base and J shed 3 bases, with 11 bases lying between them. Germline lookup yields CDR1 SGHRS and CDR2 YFSETQ. This CDR3 spans 15 amino acids. The CDR3 coding sequence is TGCGCCAGCAGCTTGCCAGGAGGTAGTGGAAACACCATATATTTT. Protein product: CASSLPGGSGNTIYF.

This chain uses TRBV2 with TRBJ1-5; a possible D gene is TRBD1 (5 bases). This CDR3 has 15 residues. V lost 8 bases, J lost 0 bases, and 14 bases lay in between. The germline V gene has CDR1 SNHLY and CDR2 FYNNEI. The CDR3 DNA follows: TGTGCCAGCGACCCGGGACGGGGTAGCAATCAGCCCCAGCATTTT. Translation: CASDPGRGSNQPQHF.

The rearrangement links TRBV9 to TRBJ1-6; 7 bases line up with TRBD1. V shed 3 bases, J shed 2 bases, and the junction held 2 bases outside the gene matches. The CDR3 has 15 amino acids. Germline CDR1 SGDLS, CDR2 YYNGEE. CDR3 bases: TGTGCCAGCAGCGCTACAGGGGCCTATAATTCACCCCTCCACTTT. This gives the protein CASSATGAYNSPLHF. The full variable domain, in which reference TRBV9 and TRBJ1-6 provide the parts outside the CDR3, is DSGVTQTPKHLITATGQRVTLRCSPRSGDLSVYWYQQSLDQGLQFLIQYYNGEERAKGNILERFSAQQFPDLHSELNLSSLELGDSALYFCASSATGAYNSPLHFGNGTRLTVT.

The rearrangement uses TRBV5-1 and TRBJ2-2; maybe TRBD1 (6 bases). Germline CDR1 SGHRS, CDR2 YFSETQ. This CDR3 is 15 amino acids long. V shed 5 bases and J shed 0 bases, with 11 bases lying between them. The CDR3 coding sequence is TGCGCCAGCAGGCCAGGGGCCTCGAACACCGGGGAGCTGTTTTTT. Protein sequence: CASRPGASNTGELFF.

The chain is built from TRBV7-2 and TRBJ2-3, with 11 bases aligning to TRBD2. The germline V gene has CDR1 SGHTA and CDR2 FQGNSA. The CDR3 is 17 residues long. The J segment lost 7 bases and the V segment lost 5 bases, leaving 14 bases of the junction unmatched. CDR3 residues: CASSLPAGSGGAYTQYF. The CDR3 DNA follows: TGTGCCAGCAGCCTCCCGGCGGGTAGCGGGGGGGCGTATACGCAGTATTTT.

J is TRBJ2-1 and V is TRBV2, with 12 bases fitting TRBD1. This CDR3 comprises 15 residues. V was pared by 6 bases and J by 6 bases, with 6 bases of the junction left unmatched. The germline gives CDR1 SNHLY, CDR2 FYNNEI. CDR3 sequence (DNA): TGTGCCAGCAGAGTGGGACAGGGGGCTGGCAATGAGCAGTTCTTC. Protein sequence: CASRVGQGAGNEQFF.

The J gene is TRBJ2-5, the V gene TRBV25-1, with 7 positions matching TRBD2. Trimming took 0 bases from V and 2 from J; bases not matched to a gene: 3. The CDR3 covers 15 residues. Germline CDR1 MGHDK, CDR2 SYGVNS. CDR3 in amino acids: CASSEYREGQETQYF. CDR3 sequence (DNA): TGTGCCAGCAGTGAATACAGGGAGGGACAAGAGACCCAGTACTTC.

The chain has TRBV7-3 and TRBJ1-3, with TRBD1 matching over 9 bases. V shed 4 bases and J 3 bases; nucleotides not matched to a gene: 4. The V gene's germline CDR1 is SGHTA and CDR2 FQGTGA. This CDR3 is built from 15 residues. The CDR3 DNA is TGTGCCAGCAGCTCCGGGACAGGGTATGGAAACACCATATATTTT. Translation gives CASSSGTGYGNTIYF.